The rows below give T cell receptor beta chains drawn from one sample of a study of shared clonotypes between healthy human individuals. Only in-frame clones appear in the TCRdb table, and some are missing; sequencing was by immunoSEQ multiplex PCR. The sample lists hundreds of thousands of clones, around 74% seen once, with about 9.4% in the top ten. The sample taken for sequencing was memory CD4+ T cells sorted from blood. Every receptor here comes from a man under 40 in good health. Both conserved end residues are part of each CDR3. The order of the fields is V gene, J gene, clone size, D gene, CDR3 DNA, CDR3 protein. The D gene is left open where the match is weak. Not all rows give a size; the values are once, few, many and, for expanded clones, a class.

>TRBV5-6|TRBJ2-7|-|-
TGTGCCAGCAGCTTTGTGGGAGAGCAGTACTTC
CASSFVGEQYF
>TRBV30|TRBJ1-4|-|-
TGTGCCTGCCGGATTATTGATGAAAAACTGTTTTTT
CACRIIDEKLFF
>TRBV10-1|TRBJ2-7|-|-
TGCGCCAGCAGTGAGGGGGGATCAGCCTACGAGCAGTACTTC
CASSEGGSAYEQYF
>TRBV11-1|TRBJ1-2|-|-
TGTGCCAGCAGCTATGGAAAGACCTATGGCTACACCTTC
CASSYGKTYGYTF
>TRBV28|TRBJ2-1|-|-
TGTGCCAGCAGTCCCTACCGTGACAGGAATAACAATGAGCAGTTCTTC
CASSPYRDRNNNEQFF
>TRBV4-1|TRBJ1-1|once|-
TGCGCCAGCAGCCAAGATGCAGGAGGAGGCACTGAAGCTTTCTTT
CASSQDAGGGTEAFF
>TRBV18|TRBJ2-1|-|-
TGTGCCAGCTCACCGGTCTCTGGGGGCTTCTACAATGAGCAGTTCTTC
CASSPVSGGFYNEQFF
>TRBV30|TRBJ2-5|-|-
TGTGCCTGGACCAGAACACGAGAGACCCAGTACTTC
CAWTRTRETQYF
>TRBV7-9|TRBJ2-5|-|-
TGTGCCAGCAGCTCCTGGGTGGGGGAAAAGACCCAGTACTTC
CASSSWVGEKTQYF
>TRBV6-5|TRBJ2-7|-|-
TGTACCACCTGCCGGGCCAACGAGCAGTACTTC
CTTCRANEQYF
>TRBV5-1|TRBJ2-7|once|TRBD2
TGCGCCAGCAGCCGCTCGGGCGGGAGCTCCTACGAGCAGTACTTC
CASSRSGGSSYEQYF
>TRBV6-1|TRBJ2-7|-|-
TGTGCCAGCAGTGTAACGGGTGAGCACGAGCAGTACTTC
CASSVTGEHEQYF
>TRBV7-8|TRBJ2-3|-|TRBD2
TGTGCCAGCAGCTACGGACTAGCGGGAGTAGATACGCAGTATTTT
CASSYGLAGVDTQYF
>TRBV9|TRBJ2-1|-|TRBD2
TGTGCCAGCAGCGAGAGCGGGGGCACCTACAATGAGCAGTTCTTC
CASSESGGTYNEQFF
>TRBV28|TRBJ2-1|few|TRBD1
TGTGCCAGCAGTTCCAGGGGGTACTCCTACAATGAGCAGTTCTTC
CASSSRGYSYNEQFF
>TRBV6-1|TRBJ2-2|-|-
TGTGCCAGCAGTGAAAGCTATGGGGGAGCCACCGGGGAGCTGTTTTTT
CASSESYGGATGELFF
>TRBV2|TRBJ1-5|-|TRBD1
TGTGCCAGCAGTGAAGCGCTTGGGACAGGTCGCGAGCCCCAGCATTTT
CASSEALGTGREPQHF
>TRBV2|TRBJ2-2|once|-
TGTGCCAGCAGTGAATTCGAGGTTACCGGGGAGCTGTTTTTT
CASSEFEVTGELFF
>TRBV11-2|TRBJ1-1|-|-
TGTGCCAGCAGCTCGACAGTTGACACTGAAGCTTTCTTT
CASSSTVDTEAFF
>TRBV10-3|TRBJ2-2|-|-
TGTGCCATCAGTGAGTCCCCCAGGGTGGAGCTGTTTTTT
CAISESPRVELFF
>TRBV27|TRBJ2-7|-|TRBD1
TGTGCCAGCAGTTCTGGCAGGGGGCTAGTTTACGAGCAGTACTTC
CASSSGRGLVYEQYF
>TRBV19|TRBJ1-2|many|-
TGTGCCAGTAGTATACCAGGAGCCCCCTATGGCTACACCTTC
CASSIPGAPYGYTF
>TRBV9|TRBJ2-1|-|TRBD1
TGTGCCAGCAGCCCACAAGCTCCAACAGGGGGCTCCTACAATGAGCAGTTCTTC
CASSPQAPTGGSYNEQFF
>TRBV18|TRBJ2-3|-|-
TGTGCCAGCTCACCGTTGTTTAAGGCAGACACAGATACGCAGTATTTT
CASSPLFKADTDTQYF
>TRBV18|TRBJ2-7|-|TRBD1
TGTGCCAGCTCACCGAGCCAGGGGGACTCCTACGAGCAGTACTTC
CASSPSQGDSYEQYF
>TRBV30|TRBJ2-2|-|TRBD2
TGTGCCTGGAGTGTATTAGCGGGAGGGACTACCGGGGAGCTGTTTTTT
CAWSVLAGGTTGELFF
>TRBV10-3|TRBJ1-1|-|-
TGTGCCATCAGTGTTCAGGGGAGCACTGAAGCTTTCTTT
CAISVQGSTEAFF
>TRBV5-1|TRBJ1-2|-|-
TGCGCCAGCAGCTTGGTAGCCGGGGGTAACTATTACTACACCTTC
CASSLVAGGNYYYTF
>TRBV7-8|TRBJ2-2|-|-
TGTGCCAGCAGCTTACTGGGGACGGAAATAGGGGAGCTGTTTTTT
CASSLLGTEIGELFF
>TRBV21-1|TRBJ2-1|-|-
TGTGGAGCGATTAGCGGGAGGACGGAAGGTGAGCAGTTCTTC
CGAISGRTEGEQFF
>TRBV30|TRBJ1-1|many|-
TGTGCCTGGAGTCGAACTGCGACTGAAGCTTTCTTT
CAWSRTATEAFF
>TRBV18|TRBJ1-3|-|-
TGTGCCAGCTCACCTCAGGGTCGCTCTGGAAACACCATATATTTT
CASSPQGRSGNTIYF
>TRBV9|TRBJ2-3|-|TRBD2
TGTGCCAGCAGCGTAGTAGGTAGCGGGAGCACAGATACGCAGTATTTT
CASSVVGSGSTDTQYF
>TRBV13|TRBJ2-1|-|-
TGTGCCAGCAGCTCGAATTATGAGCAGTTCTTC
CASSSNYEQFF
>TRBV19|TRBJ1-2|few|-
TGTGCCAGTAGTATGTCGACTAACTATGGCTACACCTTC
CASSMSTNYGYTF
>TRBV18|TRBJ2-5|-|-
TGTGCCAGCTCTGCTTCGGCGGAGACCCAGTACTTC
CASSASAETQYF
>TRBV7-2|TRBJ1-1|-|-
TGTGCCAGCAGCTTCGATCGAGGCATGAACACTGAAGCTTTCTTT
CASSFDRGMNTEAFF
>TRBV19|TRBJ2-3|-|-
TGTGCCAGTAGTATAGTGGGGGCAGGTTTGGATACGCAGTATTTT
CASSIVGAGLDTQYF
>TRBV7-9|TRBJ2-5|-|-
TGTGCCAGCAGCGCCCCGTCCCGGGAAACCGCCCAAGAGACCCAGTACTTC
CASSAPSRETAQETQYF
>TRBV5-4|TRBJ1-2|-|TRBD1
TGTGCCAGCAGCTTGATCCGTGGGACAGGGAGGGGCTACACCTTC
CASSLIRGTGRGYTF
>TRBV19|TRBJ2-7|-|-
TGTGCCAGTAGTTCCAGCGGAACTAACGAGCAGTACTTC
CASSSSGTNEQYF
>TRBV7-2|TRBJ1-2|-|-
TGTGCCAGCAGCTTCCCCGGGGGGGCTGGCTATGGCTACACCTTC
CASSFPGGAGYGYTF
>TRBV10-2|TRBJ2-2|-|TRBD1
TGCGCCAGCAAACGGACAGGAAAACGTTTCATTCCCGGGGAGCTGTTTTTT
CASKRTGKRFIPGELFF
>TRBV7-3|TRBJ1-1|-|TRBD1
TGTGCCAGCAGGACAGGGTCGAGGGAGGACACTGAAGCTTTCTTT
CASRTGSREDTEAFF
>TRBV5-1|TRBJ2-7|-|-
TGCGCCAGCTCCCCTCAGGACCCCTCCCACGAGCAGTACTTC
CASSPQDPSHEQYF
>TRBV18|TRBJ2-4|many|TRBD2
TGTGCCAGCTCTCCCGGGGGGGAGAGGGTCAACATTCAGTACTTC
CASSPGGERVNIQYF
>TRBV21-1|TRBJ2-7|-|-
TGTGCCAGCCCCTCGGGCAGGGAATCCTACGAGCAGTACTTC
CASPSGRESYEQYF
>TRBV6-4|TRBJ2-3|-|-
TGTGCCAGCAGTGACGGTCCCGGAGGTGGAGATACGCAGTATTTT
CASSDGPGGGDTQYF
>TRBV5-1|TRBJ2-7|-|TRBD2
TGCGCCAGCAGCTCACAAGGGGGGACTAGCGGGAGGTACTACGAGCAGTACTTC
CASSSQGGTSGRYYEQYF
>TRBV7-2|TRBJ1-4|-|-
TGTGCCAGCAGCTTAGGCAGGGTTGGCGAAAAACTGTTTTTT
CASSLGRVGEKLFF
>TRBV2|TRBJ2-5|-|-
TGTGCCAGCTCTTTCCAAGAGACCCAGTACTTC
CASSFQETQYF
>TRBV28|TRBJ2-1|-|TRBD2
TGTGCCAGCAGTCCAATGGGACTAGCGGGAGTCTACAATGAGCAGTTCTTC
CASSPMGLAGVYNEQFF